Here is one T cell receptor (beta chain) with its context. Sequencing used immunoSEQ multiplex PCR; TCRdb keeps in-frame clones, though not all of them. This sample carries around 36,000 clones, about 91% of them seen once, and the ten largest clones take 7.8%. This specimen belongs to a study of T cell changes during pregnancy in multiple sclerosis. This sequence was found in a female donor with multiple sclerosis, enrolled in a pregnancy study. Sequenced here: CD8+ T cells from peripheral blood mononuclear cells, sampled before pregnancy.

CDR3 coding DNA: TGTGCCAGCAGTCCGAAGGGAGTTTACGGCTACACCTTC. Translation: CASSPKGVYGYTF. The chain recombines TRBV27 with TRBJ1-2; no definite D call. Trimming cost V 5 bases and J 8 bases, with 15 bases left between them. The CDR3 runs to 13 residues. Germline V gene sequence: CDR1 MNHEY, CDR2 SMNVEV (reference sequence).